The source of this T cell receptor (beta chain) is a study of blood T cell repertoires in COVID-19. Whole-study context: The origin of the acute and convalescent COVID-19 samples was the United States, Italy and Spain. The cDNA or gDNA used as material had been derived from T cells, B-cell-depleted T cells, or PBMCs.

CDR1 and CDR2 from the germline V gene are SGHKS and YYEKEE (reference sequence). With 0 bases clipped from V and 7 bases from J, the junction kept 8 bases outside the gene matches. This CDR3 region has 16 residues. In the study's own analysis: For nucleated cells, counts were estimated from reference gene primer amplification. Sequencing used immunoSEQ multiplex PCR; TCRdb keeps in-frame clones, though not all of them. V, J and clone size are taken as reported in that table, and D and trimming were inferred from the DNA itself. The table shows approximately 230,000 clones, with approximately 83% occurring only once.

Source material: peripheral blood. This chain links TRBV5-5 with TRBJ1-5; 9 bases fit TRBD1. The TCR originated in an elderly man with acute or convalescent COVID-19. The CDR3, as DNA: TGTGCCAGCAGCTTGGGGCCGGACAGGGGACGACAGCCCCAGCATTTT. As protein: CASSLGPDRGRQPQHF.